Listed here are 6 T cell receptor beta chains from one sample, sequenced in a study of cytomegalovirus exposure and HLA in healthy donors. Both 60 Vbeta primers and 13 Jbeta primers went into the PCR. Measured with immunoSEQ multiplex PCR; TCRdb has only the in-frame clones, and not every one. The sample yields about 210,000 clones, approximately 81% seen once. Material: PBMCs. Every receptor here comes from a man aged 30-40 years in good health and CMV-seronegative.

This clone was recorded only once. The chain has TRBV9 and TRBJ1-2; D ambiguous. Per the germline V gene, CDR1 is SGDLS and CDR2 is YYNGEE. V was shortened by 4 bases and J by 0 bases, with 13 bases between the two germline ends. The CDR3 runs 15 residues. DNA of the CDR3: TGTGCCAGCAGCAAAGGGCACGGGGCTAACTATGGCTACACCTTC. The encoded protein is CASSKGHGANYGYTF.

The rearrangement uses TRBV19 and TRBJ1-5; TRBD1 is a possible D gene (6 bases). The CDR3 totals 14 residues. Trimming pared 4 bases from V and 6 bases from J, leaving 13 bases between. Germline assignment: CDR1 LNHDA and CDR2 SQIVND (reference sequence). Written as DNA, the CDR3 is TGTGCCAGTAGTACCTCGACAGGTGGTCAGCCCCAGCATTTT. It codes for CASSTSTGGQPQHF.

In its sample, this clone was seen once. The J gene is TRBJ2-7, the V gene TRBV28; 11 bases are shared with TRBD1. J was trimmed by 4 bases and V by 10 bases; bases with no gene match: 9. Germline loops: CDR1 MDHEN, CDR2 SYDVKM. The CDR3 is 14 amino acids. CDR3 region: CATLLGQGVYEQYF. CDR3 nucleotides: TGTGCCACCCTGTTGGGACAGGGGGTGTACGAGCAGTACTTC.

The gene calls are TRBV9 and TRBJ1-4; D is unclear. Germline V gene sequence: CDR1 SGDLS, CDR2 YYNGEE. This CDR3 is 14 amino acids long. V lost 4 bases to trimming and J lost 8 bases, with 15 bases between them. The CDR3 spells CASSPRLGQEKLFF. CDR3 bases: TGTGCCAGCAGCCCGCGACTAGGTCAGGAAAAACTGTTTTTT.

The rearrangement uses TRBV7-9 and TRBJ1-2, with unresolved D. Germline V gene data show CDR1 as SEHNR and CDR2 as FQNEAQ (reference sequence). This CDR3 contains 15 residues. V lost 10 bases, J lost 5 bases, and 23 bases lay in between. The CDR3 DNA is TGTGCCAACGCCGCCCCGAGAGAGGGCGATTATGGCTACACCTTC. Translated: CANAAPREGDYGYTF.

The CDR3 sequence is CASSRSPPPTTDTQYF. CDR3 in DNA: TGCGCCAGCAGCCGTAGCCCCCCGCCTACCACAGATACGCAGTATTTT. The chain uses TRBV4-1 and TRBJ2-3; D gene uncertain. V shed 4 bases and J shed 2 bases, with 16 bases lying between them. From germline, CDR1 is MGHRA and CDR2 YSYEKL. This CDR3 region has 16 residues.